This T cell receptor (beta chain) was recorded in a study of shared clonotypes between healthy human individuals. This clone has just one count. At the DNA level, this CDR3 is encoded by other sequences in the same sample as well. Data came from immunoSEQ multiplex PCR; TCRdb stores just in-frame clones and leaves some out. Here the sample spans 2.3 million or so clones, just over 90% being singletons. Germline assignment: CDR1 SGHRS and CDR2 YFSETQ. Trimming took off 2 bases at V and 1 base at J, with 8 bases between the two ends. This CDR3 contains 14 residues. The V call is TRBV5-1, the J call TRBJ2-3, with D possibly being TRBD2 (6 bases). The sequence came from a man aged 18 to 29 in good health. Some clones in this sample may be carry-over from other donors' samples. The material sequenced was naive CD4+ T cells from PBMCs. As for subset: CD45RA+ positively selected. The CDR3 reads CASSFGGGTDTQYF. The CDR3 DNA follows: TGCGCCAGCAGCTTCGGGGGAGGCACAGATACGCAGTATTTT.